The source of this TCR beta chain is a study of graft-versus-host responses after intestinal transplantation. Study-wide points: Recipient marrow showed GvH clones, some seen first in ileum or blood. Individuals carrying graft-donor T cell macrochimerism showed high graft-versus-host to host-versus-graft clonal ratios in allografts. The study associated peak circulating GvH clone levels with early post-transplant HvG declines.

Measured with immunoSEQ multiplex PCR; TCRdb has only the in-frame clones, and not every one. Of tens of thousands of clones detected, 90% appear once; the ten largest clones hold around 0.1%. This clone was seen a few times. What it binds is not known. The clonotype originates from a human donor who received an intestinal transplant. This sample comprised unstimulated CD4+ T cells sorted from spleen or lymph node cells, obtained before intestinal transplant.

This CDR3 reads CASSLAGLAGGGQETQYF. The CDR3 region has the DNA TGCGCCAGCAGCTTGGCGGGACTAGCGGGGGGGGGCCAAGAGACCCAGTACTTC. This chain uses TRBV5-1 with TRBJ2-5; TRBD2 aligns across 16 bases. CDR3 length equals 18 residues. CDR1 and CDR2 from the germline V gene are SGHRS and YFSETQ. J gave up 1 base and V 0 bases, and 3 bases lay outside the gene matches.